This TCR beta chain was profiled in a study of CD8+CD57+ T cells in acquired aplastic anemia. A note on this clonotype: Its cognate antigen is unknown.

Trimming removed 3 bases from V and 4 bases from J, with 16 bases in between. This CDR3 is 15 amino acids long. CDR1 and CDR2 from the germline V gene are LNHDA and SQIVND (reference sequence). General study findings and limits: Patients and controls were found to share twenty-nine CD8+ CDR3 sequences.

For CDR3 and TCR beta VDJ profiling, genomic DNA was the template used. TCRdb called the reads again in MiXCR, with one record for every CDR3 protein. The sample lists some 42,000 distinct CDR3 sequences; 65% to 70% were seen once. Sequencing was done on a sample of sorted CD4+, CD8+, or CD8+CD57+ T cells (not recorded which) from PBMCs. This sequence was found in a human donor in good health, serving as a control. This chain links TRBV19 with TRBJ2-7, with D uncertain. The CDR3 sequence is CASSIVYSLLYEQYF. CDR3 coding DNA: TGTGCCAGTAGTATCGTCTACAGTTTATTATACGAGCAGTACTTC. The full variable domain, in which reference TRBV19 and TRBJ2-7 provide the parts outside the CDR3, is DGGITQSPKYLFRKEGQNVTLSCEQNLNHDAMYWYRQDPGQGLRLIYYSQIVNDFQKGDIAEGYSVSREKKESFPLTVTSAQKNPTAFYLCASSIVYSLLYEQYFGPGTRLTVT.